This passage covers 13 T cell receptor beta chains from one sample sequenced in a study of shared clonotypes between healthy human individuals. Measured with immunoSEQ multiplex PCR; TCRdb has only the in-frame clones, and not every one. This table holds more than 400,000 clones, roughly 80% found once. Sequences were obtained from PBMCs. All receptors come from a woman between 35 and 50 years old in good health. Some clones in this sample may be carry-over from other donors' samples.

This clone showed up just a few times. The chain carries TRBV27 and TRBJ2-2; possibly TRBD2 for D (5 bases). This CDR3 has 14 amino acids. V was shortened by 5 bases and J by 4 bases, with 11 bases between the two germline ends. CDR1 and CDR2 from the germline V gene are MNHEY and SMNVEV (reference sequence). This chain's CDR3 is CASSPSSTTGELFF. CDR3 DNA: TGTGCCAGCAGTCCCTCTAGCACCACCGGGGAGCTGTTTTTT.

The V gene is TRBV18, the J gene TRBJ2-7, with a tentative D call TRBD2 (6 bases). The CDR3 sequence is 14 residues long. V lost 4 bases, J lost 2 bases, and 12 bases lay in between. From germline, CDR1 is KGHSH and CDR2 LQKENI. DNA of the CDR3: TGTGCCAGCTCACGGGGTAGCGGAGCCTACGAGCAGTACTTC. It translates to CASSRGSGAYEQYF.

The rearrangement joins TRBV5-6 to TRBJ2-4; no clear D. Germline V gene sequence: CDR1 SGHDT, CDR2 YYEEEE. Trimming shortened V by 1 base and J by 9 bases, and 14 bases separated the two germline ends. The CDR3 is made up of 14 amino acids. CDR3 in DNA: TGTGCCAGCAGCTTGCCGGCCCGAGAGAGCATTCAGTACTTC. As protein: CASSLPARESIQYF.

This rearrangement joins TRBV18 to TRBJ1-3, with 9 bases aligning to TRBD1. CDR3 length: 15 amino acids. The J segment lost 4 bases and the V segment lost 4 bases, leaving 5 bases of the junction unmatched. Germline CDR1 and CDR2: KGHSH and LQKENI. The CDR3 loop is CASSLRTGVGNTIYF. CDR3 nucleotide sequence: TGTGCCAGCTCACTACGGACAGGGGTCGGAAACACCATATATTTT.

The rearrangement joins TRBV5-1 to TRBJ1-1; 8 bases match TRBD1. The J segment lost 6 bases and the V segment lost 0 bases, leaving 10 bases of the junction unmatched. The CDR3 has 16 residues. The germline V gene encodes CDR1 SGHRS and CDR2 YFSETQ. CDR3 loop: CASSLASARGLSEAFF. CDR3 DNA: TGCGCCAGCAGCTTGGCATCTGCCAGGGGGCTCTCTGAAGCTTTCTTT.

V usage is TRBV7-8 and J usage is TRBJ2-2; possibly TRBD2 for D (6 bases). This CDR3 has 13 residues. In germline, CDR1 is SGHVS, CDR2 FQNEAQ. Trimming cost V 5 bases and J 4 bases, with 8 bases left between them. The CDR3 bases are TGTGCCAGCAGCGCCGGGGGCACCGGGGAGCTGTTTTTT. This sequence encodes CASSAGGTGELFF.

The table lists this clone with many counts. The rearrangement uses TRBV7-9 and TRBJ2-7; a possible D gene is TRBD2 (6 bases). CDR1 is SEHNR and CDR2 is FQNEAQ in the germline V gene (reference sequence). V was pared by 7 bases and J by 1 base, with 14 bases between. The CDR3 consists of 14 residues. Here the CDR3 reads CASTTGGKSYEQYF. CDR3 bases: TGTGCCAGCACCACTGGGGGGAAATCCTACGAGCAGTACTTC.

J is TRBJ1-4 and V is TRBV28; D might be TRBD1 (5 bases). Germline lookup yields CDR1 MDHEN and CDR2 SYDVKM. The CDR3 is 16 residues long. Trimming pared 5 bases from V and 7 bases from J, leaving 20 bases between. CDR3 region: CASSPRPGYESEKLFF. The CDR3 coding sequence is TGTGCCAGCAGTCCTCGACCAGGGTACGAAAGTGAAAAACTGTTTTTT.

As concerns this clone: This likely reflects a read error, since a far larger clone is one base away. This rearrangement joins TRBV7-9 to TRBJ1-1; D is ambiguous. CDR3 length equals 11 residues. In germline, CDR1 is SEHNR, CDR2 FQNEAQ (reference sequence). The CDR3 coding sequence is TGTGCCAGCATCTTAGAGACTGAAGCTTTCTTT. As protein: CASILETEAFF.

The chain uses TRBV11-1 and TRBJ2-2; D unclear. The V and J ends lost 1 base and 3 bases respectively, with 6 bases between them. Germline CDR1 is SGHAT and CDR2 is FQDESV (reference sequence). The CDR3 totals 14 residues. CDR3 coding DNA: TGTGCCAGCAGCTTAGAACCCCACACCGGGGAGCTGTTTTTT. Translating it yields CASSLEPHTGELFF.

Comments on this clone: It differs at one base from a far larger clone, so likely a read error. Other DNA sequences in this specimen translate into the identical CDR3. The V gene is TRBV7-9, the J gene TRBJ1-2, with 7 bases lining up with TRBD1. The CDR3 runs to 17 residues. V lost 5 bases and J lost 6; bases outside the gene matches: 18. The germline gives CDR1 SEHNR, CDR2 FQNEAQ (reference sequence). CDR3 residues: CASSDSGTGVNSDGYTF. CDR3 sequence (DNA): TGTGCCAGCAGCGATTCGGGTACAGGGGTCAATAGTGATGGCTACACCTTC.

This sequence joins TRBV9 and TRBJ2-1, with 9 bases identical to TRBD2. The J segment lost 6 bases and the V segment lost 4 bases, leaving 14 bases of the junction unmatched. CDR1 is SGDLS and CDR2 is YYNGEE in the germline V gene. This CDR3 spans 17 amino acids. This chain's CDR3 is CASSPLLGAGGGNEQFF. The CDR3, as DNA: TGTGCCAGCAGCCCCCTCCTAGGTGCGGGAGGGGGCAATGAGCAGTTCTTC.

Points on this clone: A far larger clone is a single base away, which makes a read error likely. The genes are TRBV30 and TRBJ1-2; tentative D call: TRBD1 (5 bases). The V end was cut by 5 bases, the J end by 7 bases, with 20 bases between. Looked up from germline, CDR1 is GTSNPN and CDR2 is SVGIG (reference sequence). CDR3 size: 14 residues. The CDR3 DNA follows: TGTGCCTGGGGGTGGCCGAGGACAAAGGCTGGCTACACCTTC. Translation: CAWGWPRTKAGYTF.